This T cell receptor beta chain was sequenced for a study of long-term antiretroviral therapy in people with HIV. Regarding the study as a whole: Blood, drawn from about 2004 to 2017, may reflect older ART regimens. Clonal populations expanded prior to ART predominated within the repertoire at all time points. CDR3 lengths in HIV samples spanned a narrower range than controls.

Survey-level immunoSEQ v3.0 assays were run. Using immunoSEQ multiplex PCR, the repertoire was profiled, and TCRdb retains in-frame clones only, with some absent. The repertoire has fewer than 25,000 clones, 88% of them found once; the top ten carry about 3.5%. This clone was picked up one time. Its antigen is unknown. The CDR3 has 13 amino acids. Germline lookup yields CDR1 MDHEN and CDR2 SYDVKM. Trimming took off 8 bases at V and 6 bases at J, with 14 bases between the two ends. This TCR was sampled from a man in his fifties or sixties with HIV. Sequencing was performed on unsorted PBMCs, taken 2.3 years after starting antiretroviral therapy. This chain links TRBV28 with TRBJ1-5, with a tentative D call TRBD1 (5 bases). CDR3 coding DNA: TGTGCCAGCCGCTGGGGCAAGGGTCAGCCCCAGCATTTT. It encodes CASRWGKGQPQHF.